This T cell receptor (beta chain) derives from a study of CD8 T cells in Susac syndrome. On this clonotype: Its antigen is as yet unknown.

Notes on the study in general: It was in TEMRA cells and active patients that Susac CD8+ clonal expansion peaked.

Random hexamers were used to reverse transcribe an amount of about 0.45 to 1 ug RNA. TCRdb reanalysed the immunoSEQ multiplex PCR reads using MiXCR and keeps one entry per CDR3 protein. The sample lists under 95,000 distinct CDR3 sequences; about 95% were seen once. Sample: CD8+ T cells from PBMCs. This TCR came from a human donor with Susac syndrome.

CDR3 amino acids: CASSGIAGGPETQYF. The CDR3 nucleotides are TGTGCCAGCAGCGGTATAGCGGGAGGGCCGGAGACCCAGTACTTC. The rearrangement joins TRBV2 to TRBJ2-5, with 11 bases identical to TRBD2. Germline trimming cut 6 bases from V and 5 bases from J; bases unmatched to any gene: 8. Per germline, CDR1 SNHLY and CDR2 FYNNEI. The CDR3 is 15 residues long.